A selection of T cell receptor beta chains follows, all from one sample in a study of cytomegalovirus exposure and HLA in healthy donors. Clones were read by immunoSEQ multiplex PCR, and TCRdb kept only the in-frame ones, dropping some. The sample lists more than 95,000 clones, 13% to 15% occurring once. Sequenced material: PBMCs. The receptor set was obtained from a female donor in good health and CMV-seronegative. Each CDR3 is given with its conserved first and last residue. The D gene is left open where the match is weak. Clone size, where shown, is once, few, many, or a class for clones that have expanded.

abundance: NA
d_gene: NA
v_gene: TRBV27
j_gene: TRBJ2-3
CDR3nt: TGTGCCAGCAGAAGGCGGGGCACAGATACGCAGTATTTT
CDR3aa: CASRRRGTDTQYF

abundance: few
d_gene: TRBD2
v_gene: TRBV7-9
j_gene: TRBJ2-7
CDR3nt: TGTGCCAGCAGCGGACTAGCGGGCCGAAAGAACGAGCAGTACTTC
CDR3aa: CASSGLAGRKNEQYF

abundance: few
d_gene: NA
v_gene: TRBV27
j_gene: TRBJ1-5
CDR3nt: TGTGCCAGCAGTTTGGGCAGGGGTGATCAGCCCCAGCATTTT
CDR3aa: CASSLGRGDQPQHF

abundance: few
d_gene: TRBD2
v_gene: TRBV5-6
j_gene: TRBJ2-5
CDR3nt: TGTGCCAGCAGCTTGGTTTCTAGCGGGAGTACTTGCCAAGAGACCCAGTACTTC
CDR3aa: CASSLVSSGSTCQETQYF

abundance: few
d_gene: TRBD2
v_gene: TRBV5-1
j_gene: TRBJ2-5
CDR3nt: TGCGCCAGCAGCGCCGGTAACTTAGCGGGAGGGCGAGAGACCCAGTACTTC
CDR3aa: CASSAGNLAGGRETQYF

abundance: NA
d_gene: NA
v_gene: TRBV28
j_gene: TRBJ1-2
CDR3nt: TGTGCCAGCTCTGACAGGCGCTCTATGGGCTACACCTTC
CDR3aa: CASSDRRSMGYTF

abundance: NA
d_gene: NA
v_gene: TRBV6-5
j_gene: TRBJ2-7
CDR3nt: TGTGCCAGCAGTTACTCGATAACGCAGGGCTACTACGAGCAGTACTTC
CDR3aa: CASSYSITQGYYEQYF

abundance: NA
d_gene: NA
v_gene: TRBV6-1
j_gene: TRBJ2-7
CDR3nt: TGTGCCAGCAGACAGGGCTACGAGCAGTACTTC
CDR3aa: CASRQGYEQYF

abundance: few
d_gene: NA
v_gene: TRBV19
j_gene: TRBJ1-1
CDR3nt: TGTGCCAGTAGTATCAGGGCGACGGGTACTGAAGCTTTCTTT
CDR3aa: CASSIRATGTEAFF

abundance: few
d_gene: TRBD1
v_gene: TRBV5-1
j_gene: TRBJ2-7
CDR3nt: TGCGCCAGCAGCCCCGGGACAGGGCACTCCTACGAGCAGTACTTC
CDR3aa: CASSPGTGHSYEQYF

abundance: NA
d_gene: TRBD1
v_gene: TRBV10-3
j_gene: TRBJ2-7
CDR3nt: TGTGCCATCAGTGACCCGGACAGGGCCTACGAGCAGTACTTC
CDR3aa: CAISDPDRAYEQYF

abundance: NA
d_gene: NA
v_gene: TRBV7-8
j_gene: TRBJ2-7
CDR3nt: TGTGCCAGCAGCTTAGAAATTAACTCCTACGAGCAGTACTTC
CDR3aa: CASSLEINSYEQYF

abundance: NA
d_gene: NA
v_gene: TRBV6-5
j_gene: TRBJ1-5
CDR3nt: TGTGCCAGCAGTTACTCGTTAAGAGATCAGCCCCAGCATTTT
CDR3aa: CASSYSLRDQPQHF

abundance: few
d_gene: NA
v_gene: TRBV7-2
j_gene: TRBJ2-7
CDR3nt: TGTGCCAGCAGCTTCCGAGGCGGCGGGGCAGGCCCCTTCCGGGAGCAGTACTTC
CDR3aa: CASSFRGGGAGPFREQYF

abundance: few
d_gene: TRBD1
v_gene: TRBV5-1
j_gene: TRBJ1-2
CDR3nt: TGCGCCAGCAGCGTCCGGGACAGGAGAAACTATGGCTACACCTTC
CDR3aa: CASSVRDRRNYGYTF

abundance: few
d_gene: NA
v_gene: TRBV14
j_gene: TRBJ1-2
CDR3nt: TGTGCCAGCAGCCAAGGAAGCGGTTACTATGGCTACACCTTC
CDR3aa: CASSQGSGYYGYTF

abundance: NA
d_gene: NA
v_gene: TRBV27
j_gene: TRBJ1-5
CDR3nt: TGTGCCAGCAGTCCCCGCGGGCCATACGGCAATCAGCCCCAGCATTTT
CDR3aa: CASSPRGPYGNQPQHF

abundance: few
d_gene: TRBD1
v_gene: TRBV28
j_gene: TRBJ1-1
CDR3nt: TGTGCCAGCAGTTATCGACAGGGGGCATCGGTGAACACTGAAGCTTTCTTT
CDR3aa: CASSYRQGASVNTEAFF

abundance: NA
d_gene: NA
v_gene: TRBV4-1
j_gene: TRBJ2-1
CDR3nt: TGCGCCAGCAGCCAAGATTTTGTAGCGAAAGAGCAGTTCTTC
CDR3aa: CASSQDFVAKEQFF

abundance: few
d_gene: TRBD1
v_gene: TRBV6-1
j_gene: TRBJ1-1
CDR3nt: TGTGCCAGCAGGGGACAGGGCTGGACTGAAGCTTTCTTT
CDR3aa: CASRGQGWTEAFF

abundance: NA
d_gene: NA
v_gene: TRBV9
j_gene: TRBJ2-5
CDR3nt: TGTGCCAGCAGCAATAATAGGGGGTCAGAGACCCAGTACTTC
CDR3aa: CASSNNRGSETQYF

abundance: few
d_gene: TRBD2
v_gene: TRBV19
j_gene: TRBJ2-5
CDR3nt: TGTGCCAGTTGTCGACTAGCGGGAGTTCCTGAGACCCAGTACTTC
CDR3aa: CASCRLAGVPETQYF

abundance: NA
d_gene: TRBD1
v_gene: TRBV19
j_gene: TRBJ1-5
CDR3nt: TGTGCCAGTAGTCCCGGGACAGGGCGGGATCAGCCCCAGCATTTT
CDR3aa: CASSPGTGRDQPQHF

abundance: few
d_gene: TRBD2
v_gene: TRBV13
j_gene: TRBJ2-5
CDR3nt: TGTGCCAGCAGCCCAATGACTAGCGGTAAAGAGACCCAGTACTTC
CDR3aa: CASSPMTSGKETQYF

abundance: few
d_gene: NA
v_gene: TRBV7-9
j_gene: TRBJ1-5
CDR3nt: TGTGCCAGCAGTCCGGTCCCCAGAAAGGAGCGGAGCAATCAGCCCCAGCATTTT
CDR3aa: CASSPVPRKERSNQPQHF

abundance: NA
d_gene: TRBD1
v_gene: TRBV6-1
j_gene: TRBJ1-2
CDR3nt: TGTGCCAGCAGAAACAGGGGAAACTATGGCTACACCTTC
CDR3aa: CASRNRGNYGYTF

abundance: NA
d_gene: NA
v_gene: TRBV28
j_gene: TRBJ2-5
CDR3nt: TGTGCCAGCAGCCTCCTCGGACTGACGACGAGGGAGACCCAGTACTTC
CDR3aa: CASSLLGLTTRETQYF

abundance: few
d_gene: NA
v_gene: TRBV4-1
j_gene: TRBJ1-2
CDR3nt: TGCGCCAGCAGCCAAGGGCTGGCAACGGCTTATGAGGCTTATGGCTACACCTTC
CDR3aa: CASSQGLATAYEAYGYTF

abundance: few
d_gene: NA
v_gene: TRBV9
j_gene: TRBJ1-1
CDR3nt: TGTGCCAGCAGCCCCATTGCGGGGCTGAACACTGAAGCTTTCTTT
CDR3aa: CASSPIAGLNTEAFF

abundance: few
d_gene: NA
v_gene: TRBV19
j_gene: TRBJ2-5
CDR3nt: TGTGCCAGCCAAGGTTCGGGCAGGGTATCGGAGACCCAGTACTTC
CDR3aa: CASQGSGRVSETQYF

abundance: few
d_gene: TRBD1
v_gene: TRBV15
j_gene: TRBJ2-7
CDR3nt: TGTGCCACCAGCAGAACAAGACAGGGGGTAACCTACGAGCAGTACTTC
CDR3aa: CATSRTRQGVTYEQYF

abundance: NA
d_gene: NA
v_gene: TRBV5-3
j_gene: TRBJ1-1
CDR3nt: TGTGCCAGAAGCTTTCGCGCGAGTGGGAACACTGAAGCTTTCTTT
CDR3aa: CARSFRASGNTEAFF

abundance: NA
d_gene: NA
v_gene: TRBV4-3
j_gene: TRBJ2-7
CDR3nt: TGCGCCAGCAGCCAAGACCGGGACCAGGGGTACGAGCAGTACTTC
CDR3aa: CASSQDRDQGYEQYF

abundance: NA
d_gene: NA
v_gene: TRBV2
j_gene: TRBJ2-4
CDR3nt: TGTGCCAGCAGTACGCAGGGGTTCGGCATTCAGTACTTC
CDR3aa: CASSTQGFGIQYF

abundance: few
d_gene: TRBD2
v_gene: TRBV9
j_gene: TRBJ2-1
CDR3nt: TGTGCCAGCAGCGATAGGACTAGCGGGGTAAACAATGAGCAGTTCTTC
CDR3aa: CASSDRTSGVNNEQFF

abundance: once
d_gene: NA
v_gene: TRBV27
j_gene: TRBJ2-7
CDR3nt: TGTGCCAGCAGTCCCCAAGGGGGCGAGCAGTACTTC
CDR3aa: CASSPQGGEQYF

abundance: NA
d_gene: TRBD1
v_gene: TRBV14
j_gene: TRBJ1-2
CDR3nt: TGTGCCAGCAGCCCCTCTCCACAGGGGGCGCAGACCTTC
CDR3aa: CASSPSPQGAQTF

abundance: few
d_gene: NA
v_gene: TRBV30
j_gene: TRBJ1-2
CDR3nt: TGTGCCTGGACTCAGGGGAACTATGGCTACACCTTC
CDR3aa: CAWTQGNYGYTF

abundance: few
d_gene: TRBD1
v_gene: TRBV23-1
j_gene: TRBJ2-3
CDR3nt: TGCGCCAGCAGTCAATATCAACAGGGGGATACGCAGTATTTT
CDR3aa: CASSQYQQGDTQYF

abundance: few
d_gene: TRBD2
v_gene: TRBV19
j_gene: TRBJ2-3
CDR3nt: TGTGCCAGTAGCTCTAGCGGGATGGGGACAGATACGCAGTATTTT
CDR3aa: CASSSSGMGTDTQYF

abundance: NA
d_gene: TRBD1
v_gene: TRBV9
j_gene: TRBJ2-7
CDR3nt: TGTGCCAGCAGCCCACCGGGACAGGAGTTCAAGGAGCAGTACTTC
CDR3aa: CASSPPGQEFKEQYF

abundance: NA
d_gene: TRBD2
v_gene: TRBV5-6
j_gene: TRBJ2-7
CDR3nt: TGTGCCAGCAGCTTCGATAGCGGGAGCAACGAGCAGTACTTC
CDR3aa: CASSFDSGSNEQYF

abundance: few
d_gene: NA
v_gene: TRBV7-2
j_gene: TRBJ2-7
CDR3nt: TGTGCCAGCAGCTTAGGGCGGGGATCCGAGCAGTACTTC
CDR3aa: CASSLGRGSEQYF

abundance: few
d_gene: TRBD1
v_gene: TRBV2
j_gene: TRBJ2-2
CDR3nt: TGTGCCAGCAGCCCTATTGGGGGACAGGTAATCGCCGGGGAGCTGTTTTTT
CDR3aa: CASSPIGGQVIAGELFF

abundance: few
d_gene: NA
v_gene: TRBV28
j_gene: TRBJ2-7
CDR3nt: TGTGCCAGCAGGAATACAGGGATAGGGTCCTACGAGCAGTACTTC
CDR3aa: CASRNTGIGSYEQYF

abundance: NA
d_gene: NA
v_gene: TRBV9
j_gene: TRBJ2-1
CDR3nt: TGTGCCAGCAGCGCATTCCAGGGCCTAAGAAATGAGCAGTTCTTC
CDR3aa: CASSAFQGLRNEQFF

abundance: NA
d_gene: TRBD2
v_gene: TRBV7-7
j_gene: TRBJ2-2
CDR3nt: TGTGCTAGCAGCCCAGGGACTAGCGGGTCGAACACCGGGGAGCTGTTTTTT
CDR3aa: CASSPGTSGSNTGELFF

abundance: few
d_gene: NA
v_gene: TRBV11-2
j_gene: TRBJ2-7
CDR3nt: TGTGCCAGCAGCTTTGGGGCAGGGGTTCGGCACGAGCAGTACTTC
CDR3aa: CASSFGAGVRHEQYF

abundance: NA
d_gene: NA
v_gene: TRBV18
j_gene: TRBJ2-7
CDR3nt: TGTGCCAGCTCACCATTCGGGGGACGCGCCTACGAGCAGTACTTC
CDR3aa: CASSPFGGRAYEQYF

abundance: NA
d_gene: NA
v_gene: TRBV11-2
j_gene: TRBJ2-5
CDR3nt: TGTGCCAGCAGCTACAATCCCCGTGGCGGACAAGAGACCCAGTACTTC
CDR3aa: CASSYNPRGGQETQYF

abundance: NA
d_gene: NA
v_gene: TRBV5-6
j_gene: TRBJ2-1
CDR3nt: TGTGCCAGCAGCTTCCGGGGGATCTCCTACAATGAGCAGTTCTTC
CDR3aa: CASSFRGISYNEQFF

abundance: NA
d_gene: TRBD2
v_gene: TRBV4-2
j_gene: TRBJ2-2
CDR3nt: TGTGCCAGCAGCCCGAATAGCGGGACTAACACCGGGGAGCTGTTTTTT
CDR3aa: CASSPNSGTNTGELFF

abundance: few
d_gene: TRBD2
v_gene: TRBV7-2
j_gene: TRBJ2-5
CDR3nt: TGTGCCAGCAGCCGGGAGGCGGGGGGTGAGACCCAGTACTTC
CDR3aa: CASSREAGGETQYF

abundance: NA
d_gene: TRBD2
v_gene: TRBV29-1
j_gene: TRBJ2-3
CDR3nt: TGCAGCGTTAACGGACTAGCGGGAGCAGATACGCAGTATTTT
CDR3aa: CSVNGLAGADTQYF

abundance: NA
d_gene: NA
v_gene: TRBV30
j_gene: TRBJ1-2
CDR3nt: TGTGCCTGGATTACGGGTGGCTATGGCTACACCTTC
CDR3aa: CAWITGGYGYTF